The 11 T cell receptor beta chains below come from one sample, sequenced in a study of shared clonotypes between healthy human individuals. The protocol was immunoSEQ multiplex PCR, while the TCRdb copy is restricted to in-frame clones and leaves out a portion. The repertoire holds approximately 480,000 clones, with 60% to 80% as singletons. What was sequenced was PBMCs. Receptors originate from a woman in her thirties or forties in good health. Some clones in this sample may be carry-over from other donors' samples.

This chain connects TRBV28 to TRBJ2-1; possible D gene TRBD2, 6 bases. The V gene's germline CDR1 is MDHEN and CDR2 SYDVKM. This CDR3 contains 17 residues. The ends were cut back, 2 bases at V and 2 bases at J, with 16 bases in the middle. CDR3 in DNA: TGTGCCAGCAGTTTAAGGCGGGCGCTAGCGCCCTACAATGAGCAGTTCTTC. Translation gives CASSLRRALAPYNEQFF.

This clone was observed once. CDR3 protein: CASSLRLAEGRTETQYF. The CDR3 DNA reads TGCGCCAGCAGCTTGAGGCTAGCGGAGGGGAGAACGGAGACCCAGTACTTC. The gene calls are TRBV5-1 and TRBJ2-5, with 7 bases matching TRBD2. CDR1 and CDR2 (germline): SGHRS, YFSETQ. With V trimmed by 1 base and J by 5 bases, 14 bases remained unmatched. The CDR3 consists of 17 residues.

This sequence joins TRBV28 and TRBJ1-5; 8 bases align to TRBD1. The ends lost 10 bases at V and 1 base at J; junction bases unmatched: 12. This CDR3 contains 16 residues. Germline V gene lookup returns CDR1 MDHEN and CDR2 SYDVKM. CDR3 nucleotides: TGTGCCATCTCAAGGGCTCAGGGGGCGAGCAATCAGCCCCAGCATTTT. Translated: CAISRAQGASNQPQHF.

The chain joins TRBV4-1 to TRBJ1-1; D is possibly TRBD1 (6 bases). Germline V gene data show CDR1 as MGHRA and CDR2 as YSYEKL. V dropped 0 bases and J dropped 6 bases, with 20 bases sitting between them. The CDR3 covers 17 residues. CDR3 sequence reads: CASSQDSGGGGAAEAFF. The CDR3 DNA follows: TGCGCCAGCAGCCAAGATAGCGGTGGGGGGGGCGCGGCTGAAGCTTTCTTT.

This clone has only one observation. V and J are TRBV9 and TRBJ2-5, with D hard to call. Germline V gives CDR1 SGDLS, CDR2 YYNGEE. The CDR3 contains 14 residues. V shed 0 bases and J shed 1 base, with 7 bases lying between them. CDR3 in amino acids: CASSVGPIQETQYF. CDR3 coding DNA: TGTGCCAGCAGCGTAGGGCCCATCCAAGAGACCCAGTACTTC.

The CDR3 is CASSLTQGSTDTQYF. The CDR3 DNA reads as TGTGCCAGCAGCTTAACCCAGGGTAGCACAGATACGCAGTATTTT. The chain is built from TRBV11-3 and TRBJ2-3; D may be TRBD1 (5 bases). Trimming shortened V by 2 bases and J by 0 bases, and 9 bases separated the two germline ends. Per germline, CDR1 SGHNT and CDR2 YENEEA. This CDR3 spans 15 amino acids.

The V call is TRBV30, the J call TRBJ1-2; no reliable D call. Germline CDR1 GTSNPN, CDR2 SVGIG (reference sequence). This CDR3 has 11 amino acids. The V gene lost 1 base and the J gene lost 9 bases, with 9 bases spanning the gap. Here the CDR3 reads CAWSAAGRYTF. The CDR3 nucleotides read TGTGCCTGGAGTGCAGCGGGTCGCTACACCTTC.

This clone was detected only once. The gene calls are TRBV7-3 and TRBJ2-2; 12 positions agree with TRBD2. The J segment lost 0 bases and the V segment lost 5 bases, leaving 13 bases of the junction unmatched. The CDR3 runs to 20 residues. CDR1 and CDR2 from the germline V gene are SGHTA and FQGTGA. The CDR3, as DNA: TGTGCCAGCAGCACCCCGGGACAGGGACTAGCGGGTTCGAACACCGGGGAGCTGTTTTTT. Its translation: CASSTPGQGLAGSNTGELFF.

The chain carries TRBV4-2 and TRBJ1-2; D might be TRBD1 (5 bases). Looked up from germline, CDR1 is LGHNA and CDR2 is YNFKEQ. The CDR3 is 14 amino acids. Trimming cost V 2 bases and J 2 bases, with 9 bases left between them. This CDR3 reads CASSQRQGNYGYTF. CDR3 nucleotides: TGTGCCAGCAGCCAAAGGCAGGGAAACTATGGCTACACCTTC.

Regarding this clone: Additional DNA sequences in this sample encode the identical CDR3. The gene calls are TRBV28 and TRBJ2-7; D might be TRBD2 (5 bases). Germline V gene data show CDR1 as MDHEN and CDR2 as SYDVKM. This CDR3 spans 12 amino acids. V was clipped by 3 bases and J by 3 bases, with 6 bases between them. CDR3 sequence (DNA): TGTGCCAGCAGTTTGGGAGACTACGAGCAGTACTTC. Protein sequence: CASSLGDYEQYF.

The gene calls are TRBV11-1 and TRBJ2-7; D is unresolved. The CDR3 is 13 residues long. Between the trimmed V and J ends, which lost 2 bases and 3 bases, there was a span of 8 bases. The V gene's germline CDR1 is SGHAT and CDR2 FQDESV (reference sequence). CDR3 loop: CASSLNRDYEQYF. CDR3 sequence (DNA): TGTGCCAGCAGCTTAAACAGAGACTACGAGCAGTACTTC.